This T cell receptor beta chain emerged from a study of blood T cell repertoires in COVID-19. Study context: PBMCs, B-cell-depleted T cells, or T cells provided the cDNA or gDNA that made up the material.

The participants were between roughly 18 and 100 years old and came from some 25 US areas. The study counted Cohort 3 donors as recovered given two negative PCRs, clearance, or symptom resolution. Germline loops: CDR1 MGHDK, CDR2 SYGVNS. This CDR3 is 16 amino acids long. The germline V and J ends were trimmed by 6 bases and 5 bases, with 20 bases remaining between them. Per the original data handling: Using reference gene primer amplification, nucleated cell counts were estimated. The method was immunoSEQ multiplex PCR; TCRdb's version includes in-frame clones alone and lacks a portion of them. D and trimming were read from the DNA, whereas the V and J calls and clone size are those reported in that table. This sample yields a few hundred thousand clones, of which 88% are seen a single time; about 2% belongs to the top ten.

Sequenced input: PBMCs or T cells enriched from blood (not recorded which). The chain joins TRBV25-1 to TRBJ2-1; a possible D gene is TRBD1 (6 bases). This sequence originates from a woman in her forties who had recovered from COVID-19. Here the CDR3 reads CASSYLTSTGNNEQFF. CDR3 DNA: TGTGCCAGCAGCTACCTAACTTCAACAGGGAACAATGAGCAGTTCTTC.